Each of the 32 T cell receptor beta chains below was sequenced from the same sample in a study of circulating and synovial CD4+ cells in juvenile arthritis. Profiled with immunoSEQ multiplex PCR; TCRdb holds only in-frame clones, not every one. The sample carries around 32,000 clones, 90% to 95% recorded once. The sequenced sample was CD4+ T cells from blood. All receptors come from a human donor with juvenile idiopathic arthritis.

This clone occurred once. The chain couples TRBV10-1 to TRBJ1-1; 11 nucleotides match TRBD1. The J segment lost 5 bases and the V segment lost 6 bases, leaving 5 bases of the junction unmatched. The CDR3 length is 14 residues. Germline CDR1 WNHNN, CDR2 SYGVQD (reference sequence). CDR3 nucleotides: TGCGCCAGCAGGCCGGGACAGGGGGGGACTGAAGCTTTCTTT. Translating it yields CASRPGQGGTEAFF.

This clone was counted a single time. The rearrangement joins TRBV9 to TRBJ2-5, with 7 bases aligning to TRBD1. J gave up 2 bases and V 2 bases, and 12 bases lay outside the gene matches. The CDR3 runs 17 residues. Germline V lookup: CDR1 SGDLS, CDR2 YYNGEE. CDR3 nucleotides: TGTGCCAGCAGCGTTAAGCCGACCGGGACAGTACAAGAGACCCAGTACTTC. Translation: CASSVKPTGTVQETQYF.

This chain joins TRBV5-1 and TRBJ2-3, with D uncertain. V was pared by 0 bases and J by 0 bases, with 5 bases between. CDR3 size: 14 residues. The germline CDR1 and CDR2 sequences are SGHRS and YFSETQ. The CDR3 reads CASSLGVSTDTQYF. In DNA, the CDR3 is TGCGCCAGCAGCTTGGGCGTTAGCACAGATACGCAGTATTTT.

The chain is built from TRBV27 and TRBJ2-7; 7 bases fit TRBD2. After removal of 2 bases from V and 5 bases from J, the junction contained 3 bases not matched to a gene. Germline-derived CDR1 and CDR2 are MNHEY and SMNVEV (reference sequence). The CDR3 length is 13 residues. The CDR3, as DNA: TGTGCCAGCAGTTTAATCGGGAGGCACGAGCAGTACTTC. Translating gives CASSLIGRHEQYF.

V is TRBV10-1 and J is TRBJ2-5; the D gene is possibly TRBD2 (5 bases). The J call may be faulty, since TRBJ2-7 better matches the DNA end. In germline, CDR1 is WNHNN, CDR2 SYGVQD (reference sequence). The CDR3 sequence is 15 residues long. The CDR3 spells CASSESGGSSYEQYF. CDR3 coding DNA: TGCGCCAGCAGTGAGAGCGGCGGTAGCTCCTACGAGCAGTACTTC.

The chain carries TRBV5-1 and TRBJ2-5; 8 bases line up with TRBD2. CDR1 is SGHRS and CDR2 is YFSETQ in the germline V gene. Unmatched junction bases numbered 7, after V lost 1 base and J lost 5 bases. The length of the CDR3 is 15 residues. The CDR3 loop reads CASSLSGGGMETQYF. CDR3 bases: TGCGCCAGCAGCTTGTCTGGCGGGGGGATGGAGACCCAGTACTTC.

The CDR3 sequence is CASSFPGRTTDTQYF. The DNA of the CDR3 is TGTGCCAGCAGCTTCCCAGGAAGGACTACAGATACGCAGTATTTT. The genes are TRBV5-5 and TRBJ2-3; D is possibly TRBD2 (5 bases). From germline, CDR1 is SGHKS and CDR2 YYEKEE (reference sequence). The CDR3 length is 15 residues. The germline V and J ends were trimmed by 2 bases and 3 bases, with 13 bases remaining between them.

The chain uses TRBV7-8 and TRBJ1-2; 9 bases align to TRBD1. The CDR3 totals 14 residues. CDR1 and CDR2 from the germline V gene are SGHVS and FQNEAQ. V was pared by 1 base and J by 4 bases, with 1 base of the junction left unmatched. In DNA form, the CDR3 reads TGTGCCAGCAGCTTAGGACAGGGGGGCTATGGCTACACCTTC. This encodes CASSLGQGGYGYTF.

The chain joins TRBV7-8 to TRBJ2-1; 7 nucleotides align to TRBD2. The V gene end was trimmed by 1 base and the J gene end by 7 bases; junction bases not matched to a gene: 1. There are 13 residues in the CDR3. CDR1 is SGHVS and CDR2 is FQNEAQ in the germline V gene. The CDR3 region is CASSLGTRNEQFF. The CDR3 nucleotides read TGTGCCAGCAGCTTAGGGACTAGGAATGAGCAGTTCTTC.

This rearrangement joins TRBV7-7 to TRBJ2-3; 7 nucleotides line up with TRBD1. Germline V gene data show CDR1 as SSHAT and CDR2 as FNYEAQ (reference sequence). The CDR3 covers 15 residues. The ends lost 3 bases at V and 1 base at J; junction bases unmatched: 4. For the CDR3, the DNA is TGTGCCAGCAGCTTGGACGGGACAGGCACAGATACGCAGTATTTT. It yields the protein CASSLDGTGTDTQYF.

The V gene is TRBV6-1, the J gene TRBJ2-7; 7 bases agree with TRBD1. Germline CDR1 and CDR2: MNHNS and SASEGT. This CDR3 comprises 15 residues. Losses at the gene ends were 4 bases for V and 6 bases for J; bases not matched to a gene: 12. The CDR3 region has the DNA TGTGCCAGCAGTGTGATCGGGACAGTGTCTCTCGAGCAGTACTTC. It codes for CASSVIGTVSLEQYF.

The chain carries TRBV28 and TRBJ1-2; weak D call: TRBD1 (5 bases). Trimming cost V 5 bases and J 0 bases, with 16 bases left between them. The CDR3 length is 16 residues. Germline-derived CDR1 and CDR2 are MDHEN and SYDVKM. CDR3 in amino acids: CASSPQGFSPNYGYTF. The CDR3, as DNA: TGTGCCAGCAGTCCTCAGGGTTTCAGTCCTAACTATGGCTACACCTTC.

In nucleotides, the CDR3 is TGTGCTAGTGGTTTGGGTCAGATCAATGAGCAGTTCTTC. Its translation: CASGLGQINEQFF. The chain joins TRBV12-5 to TRBJ2-1, with no clear D. The CDR3 has 13 residues. V gave up 1 base and J gave up 6 bases, with 7 bases separating them. Germline assignment: CDR1 LGHNT and CDR2 FRNRAP.

This chain joins TRBV30 and TRBJ2-2; D ambiguous. Trimming shortened V by 3 bases and J by 5 bases, and 10 bases separated the two germline ends. This CDR3 spans 13 amino acids. Germline V gives CDR1 GTSNPN, CDR2 SVGIG (reference sequence). The CDR3 DNA reads as TGTGCCTGGAGGTCCTCTAGGACCGGGGAGCTGTTTTTT. The encoded protein is CAWRSSRTGELFF.

This clone was detected once. V usage is TRBV19 and J usage is TRBJ2-7, with a possible D match to TRBD1 (6 bases). The CDR3 sequence is 15 residues long. The germline V gene has CDR1 LNHDA and CDR2 SQIVND (reference sequence). Deletions cut 6 bases from V and 2 bases from J, with 17 bases between. In DNA, the CDR3 is TGTGCCAGTAGCCCGTCAGGGGTTAATGCCTACGAGCAGTACTTC. Translating gives CASSPSGVNAYEQYF.

The rearrangement joins TRBV2 to TRBJ2-4; 8 bases map to TRBD2. V was pared by 5 bases and J by 2 bases, with 11 bases of the junction left unmatched. Per germline, CDR1 SNHLY and CDR2 FYNNEI. The CDR3 has 17 residues. The CDR3 DNA is TGTGCCAGCAGTCACGCAGGTAGCGGGAACCCCAAAAACATTCAGTACTTC. It translates to CASSHAGSGNPKNIQYF. Based on the CDR3 plus reference TRBV2 and TRBJ2-4, the full variable domain is EPEVTQTPSHQVTQMGQEVILRCVPISNHLYFYWYRQILGQKVEFLVSFYNNEISEKSEIFDDQFSVERPDGSNFTLKIRSTKLEDSAMYFCASSHAGSGNPKNIQYFGAGTRLSVL.

J is TRBJ1-2 and V is TRBV2, with D possibly being TRBD1 (6 bases). V dropped 6 bases and J dropped 2 bases, with 13 bases sitting between them. The germline V gene has CDR1 SNHLY and CDR2 FYNNEI. The CDR3 runs 14 residues. The CDR3 sequence: CASRQGFQNYGYTF. For the CDR3, the DNA is TGTGCCAGCAGGCAGGGGTTTCAGAACTATGGCTACACCTTC. Combining the CDR3 with reference TRBV2 and TRBJ1-2 gives the whole variable domain EPEVTQTPSHQVTQMGQEVILRCVPISNHLYFYWYRQILGQKVEFLVSFYNNEISEKSEIFDDQFSVERPDGSNFTLKIRSTKLEDSAMYFCASRQGFQNYGYTFGSGTRLTVV.

The chain has TRBV5-1 and TRBJ2-7; 8 bases map to TRBD2. The CDR3 is 13 amino acids. Per the germline V gene, CDR1 is SGHRS and CDR2 is YFSETQ. Losses at the gene ends were 5 bases for V and 4 bases for J; bases not matched to a gene: 5. CDR3 sequence (DNA): TGCGCCAGCAGGACGCGGGAGGCTTACGAGCAGTACTTC. Protein: CASRTREAYEQYF.

The V call is TRBV5-6, the J call TRBJ2-3; TRBD2 aligns across 12 bases. Trimming removed 4 bases from V and 5 bases from J; junction bases left unmatched: 8. Looked up from germline, CDR1 is SGHDT and CDR2 is YYEEEE. The CDR3 contains 16 residues. As DNA, the CDR3 is TGTGCCAGCAGCCGTAAGACTAGCGGGGGTGGAGATACGCAGTATTTT. Protein sequence: CASSRKTSGGGDTQYF.

Comment on this clone: The sample carries other DNA sequences with the same CDR3. The chain has TRBV27 and TRBJ1-6, with unresolved D. Trimming stripped 4 bases from V and 13 bases from J, with 17 bases between. Germline CDR1 reads MNHEY; CDR2 reads SMNVEV (reference sequence). The CDR3 sequence is 14 residues long. CDR3 sequence (DNA): TGTGCCAGCAGTTGGAGGAGGGCAAACTCCCCCCTCCACTTT. This translates into CASSWRRANSPLHF.

This clone has only a few counts. The V call is TRBV4-2, the J call TRBJ1-3; no clear D. This CDR3 region has 14 residues. The V gene lost 0 bases and the J gene lost 4 bases, with 7 bases spanning the gap. Germline V gene sequence: CDR1 LGHNA, CDR2 YNFKEQ. The CDR3 here is CASSQDIEGNTIYF. CDR3 coding DNA: TGTGCCAGCAGCCAAGATATAGAAGGAAACACCATATATTTT.

For the CDR3, the DNA is TGTGCTAGTGGTTTGGACTTAGTCACTGAAGCTTTCTTT. The encoded protein is CASGLDLVTEAFF. The chain joins TRBV12-5 to TRBJ1-1; no clear D gene. The CDR3 spans 13 residues. Germline V lookup: CDR1 LGHNT, CDR2 FRNRAP. With 1 base removed from V and 4 bases from J, the gap between germline ends came to 7 bases.

The CDR3 here is CASSIGGATEAFF. CDR3 coding DNA: TGCGCCAGCTCGATAGGGGGGGCAACTGAAGCTTTCTTT. V and J are TRBV5-1 and TRBJ1-1; D perhaps matches TRBD1 (6 bases). The V end lost 7 bases, the J end lost 5 bases, and 15 bases lay between the germline ends. Germline V gene data show CDR1 as SGHRS and CDR2 as YFSETQ. CDR3 length: 13 residues.

The CDR3, as DNA: TGTGCCTGGGCACCCCCGGGACACCTATCTGGGGCCAACGTCCTGACTTTC. Its translation is CAWAPPGHLSGANVLTF. J is TRBJ2-6 and V is TRBV30; weak D call: TRBD1 (6 bases). Germline V CDR1 and CDR2: GTSNPN, SVGIG (reference sequence). The ends were cut back, 5 bases at V and 1 base at J, with 18 bases in the middle. CDR3 length: 17 amino acids.

This sequence joins TRBV6-1 and TRBJ2-4, with a weak D call TRBD2 (5 bases). This CDR3 has 17 residues. Per germline, CDR1 MNHNS and CDR2 SASEGT. V lost 1 base and J 5 bases, leaving 18 bases between the germline ends. In nucleotides, the CDR3 is TGTGCCAGCAGTGAAGGATTGAGGGTCGTCGGCGAAAACATTCAGTACTTC. This codes for CASSEGLRVVGENIQYF.

The genes are TRBV5-1 and TRBJ1-2, with D unclear. Germline values: CDR1 SGHRS, CDR2 YFSETQ. This CDR3 spans 14 amino acids. Trimming took 2 bases from V and 2 from J, leaving 10 bases between them. The CDR3 coding sequence is TGCGCCAGCAGCTTAGAAGCTCTCAACTATGGCTACACCTTC. This sequence encodes CASSLEALNYGYTF.

The chain couples TRBV18 to TRBJ2-7; no reliable D call. The germline V gene encodes CDR1 KGHSH and CDR2 LQKENI. This CDR3 has 17 residues. V lost 2 bases, J lost 3 bases, and 20 bases lay in between. CDR3 coding DNA: TGTGCCAGCTCACCAAGGATGGCGGCCAGTTCCCACTACGAGCAGTACTTC. Encoded protein: CASSPRMAASSHYEQYF.

The chain employs TRBV5-1 and TRBJ2-3; the match to TRBD1 covers 8 bases. The CDR3 has 15 amino acids. The ends lost 0 bases at V and 2 bases at J; junction bases unmatched: 2. Germline V gene data show CDR1 as SGHRS and CDR2 as YFSETQ. The CDR3 loop reads CASSLGQGFTDTQYF. The CDR3 bases are TGCGCCAGCAGCTTGGGACAGGGGTTCACAGATACGCAGTATTTT.

The rearrangement uses TRBV21-1 and TRBJ2-7; TRBD1 is the table's D call, not checked against the DNA. TRBV21-1 is a listed pseudogene. The CDR3 loop spans 19 amino acids. DNA of the CDR3: TGTGCCAGCAGCAAGTGGGACAGGGGTCCCATCCTATACTCCTACGAGCAGTACTTC. It specifies CASSKWDRGPILYSYEQYF.

The chain carries TRBV18 and TRBJ2-1; D gene uncertain. The CDR3 totals 13 residues. The V and J ends lost 3 bases and 2 bases respectively, with 5 bases between them. CDR1 and CDR2 from the germline V gene are KGHSH and LQKENI. CDR3 bases: TGTGCCAGCTCACCGGGCACCTACAATGAGCAGTTCTTC. Translated: CASSPGTYNEQFF.

The V gene is TRBV19, the J gene TRBJ1-3, with 8 positions matching TRBD1. Germline loops: CDR1 LNHDA, CDR2 SQIVND (reference sequence). The CDR3 extends over 11 amino acids. The CDR3 sequence is CATGAGNTIYF. For the CDR3, the DNA is TGTGCGACAGGGGCTGGAAACACCATATATTTT.

V usage is TRBV10-2 and J usage is TRBJ2-1; a possible D gene is TRBD2 (5 bases). Germline-derived CDR1 and CDR2 are WSHSY and SAAADI. The CDR3 covers 15 residues. Trimming shortened V by 6 bases and J by 4 bases, and 16 bases separated the two germline ends. CDR3 loop: CASRSTRESYNEQFF. In DNA form, the CDR3 reads TGCGCCAGCAGATCCACAAGGGAGTCATACAATGAGCAGTTCTTC.